This passage covers 32 T cell receptor beta chains from one sample sequenced in a study of lung T cells in sarcoidosis with Löfgren's syndrome. TCRdb re-derived calls from the reads in MiXCR, one entry per CDR3 protein. This table has hundreds of distinct CDR3 sequences, 25% to 35% appearing once. The sequenced material came from CD4+ T cells from bronchoalveolar lavage fluid. All receptors come from a human donor with sarcoidosis (Löfgren's syndrome or another form), or a control subject (not recorded which).

This clonotype has ten or more counts. The rearrangement uses TRBV30 and TRBJ1-1; D unclear. Trimming stripped 8 bases from V and 5 bases from J, with 15 bases between. This CDR3 comprises 12 residues. The germline gives CDR1 GTSNPN, CDR2 SVGIG (reference sequence). This CDR3 is CAGSLGITEAFF. The CDR3 DNA is TGTGCCGGCTCCTTAGGGATTACTGAAGCTTTCTTT.

This clonotype is deemed medium-sized (0.01 to 0.1%). The chain carries TRBV5-1 and TRBJ2-7; 7 bases match TRBD1. V gave up 3 bases and J gave up 0 bases; unmatched junction bases: 3. Germline CDR1 SGHRS, CDR2 YFSETQ. The CDR3 totals 14 residues. The CDR3 coding sequence is TGCGCCAGCAGCTCTACAGGGGCCTCCTACGAGCAGTACTTC. Its translation: CASSSTGASYEQYF.

This clonotype appeared many times. The rearrangement links TRBV7-9 to TRBJ2-1; possible D gene TRBD1, 7 bases. The V end lost 4 bases, the J end lost 8 bases, and 18 bases lay between the germline ends. Per germline, CDR1 SEHNR and CDR2 FQNEAQ (reference sequence). This CDR3 region has 15 residues. The CDR3 DNA reads TGTGCCAGCAGCTGGGGGGACCCGGGGACAGATGAGCAGTTCTTC. Encoded protein: CASSWGDPGTDEQFF.

This clonotype ranks as medium-sized (0.01 to 0.1%). This rearrangement joins TRBV4-2 to TRBJ2-3; no definite D call. V was trimmed by 3 bases and J by 0 bases, leaving 10 bases between them. Germline V gene sequence: CDR1 LGHNA, CDR2 YNFKEQ. This CDR3 is built from 15 residues. In DNA, the CDR3 is TGTGCCAGCAGCCAGACGCGGATTAGCACAGATACGCAGTATTTT. Protein sequence: CASSQTRISTDTQYF.

This clonotype is medium-sized. The V gene is TRBV19, the J gene TRBJ1-5, with 9 bases identical to TRBD1. In germline, CDR1 is LNHDA, CDR2 SQIVND (reference sequence). The V and J ends lost 6 bases and 11 bases, in that order; junction bases with no gene match: 8. The CDR3 length is 13 residues. The CDR3 sequence: CASRTGGTVSQHF. The CDR3 DNA is TGTGCCAGTAGAACAGGGGGCACTGTCTCCCAGCATTTT.

Notes on this clonotype: The junction differs from germline at one of its ends, possibly a read error. This chain uses TRBV2 with TRBJ2-3, with TRBD2 matching over 8 bases. The V gene's germline CDR1 is SNHLY and CDR2 FYNNEI. This CDR3 region has 19 residues. The CDR3 nucleotides are TGTGCCAGCCCTATGGCTAACGGGAGGGCCGATACTAGCACAGATGCGCAGTATTTT. This encodes CASPMANGRADTSTDAQYF.

This clonotype is labeled as medium-sized. The chain uses TRBV4-3 and TRBJ2-1, with TRBD2 identical over 9 bases. The CDR3 extends over 17 amino acids. Per the germline V gene, CDR1 is LGHNA and CDR2 is YSLEER. V dropped 0 bases and J dropped 2; count of bases not matched to a gene: 5. The CDR3 DNA is TGCGCCAGCAGCCAAGATCCCCCTAGCGGGGCCTACAATGAGCAGTTCTTC. Its protein product is CASSQDPPSGAYNEQFF.

In this sample, this clonotype is medium-sized. Here the CDR3 reads CASSMERMETQYF. CDR3 in DNA: TGTGCCAGTAGTATGGAGCGGATGGAGACCCAGTACTTC. The chain is built from TRBV19 and TRBJ2-5; weak D call: TRBD2 (5 bases). The CDR3 totals 13 residues. The germline CDR1 and CDR2 sequences are LNHDA and SQIVND (reference sequence). The germline V and J ends were trimmed by 3 bases and 5 bases, with 10 bases remaining between them.

The J gene is TRBJ2-3, the V gene TRBV6-2 or TRBV6-3; 8 bases map to TRBD2. CDR1 is MNHEY, CDR2 SVGEGT, per germline. This CDR3 is 16 amino acids long. The J segment lost 7 bases and the V segment lost 6 bases, leaving 15 bases of the junction unmatched. CDR3 protein: CASRSHGRRGANTQYF. The CDR3 DNA reads as TGTGCCAGCAGGTCTCACGGACGGCGGGGGGCTAATACGCAGTATTTT.

By sample share, this clonotype is medium-sized (0.01 to 0.1%). This CDR3 reads CASSLALGRTDTQYF. CDR3 in DNA: TGTGCCAGCAGCCTCGCGTTGGGGCGCACAGATACGCAGTATTTT. The chain carries TRBV7-2 and TRBJ2-3, with D possibly being TRBD1 (5 bases). The CDR3 has 15 residues. Germline V gene data show CDR1 as SGHTA and CDR2 as FQGNSA. V was clipped by 5 bases and J by 1 base, with 13 bases between them.

In its sample, this clonotype was seen a few times. A read error may be the cause here, since a much bigger clone is one base away. This chain connects TRBV19 to TRBJ1-1; D possibly corresponds to TRBD1 (6 bases). V was trimmed by 11 bases and J by 7 bases, leaving 20 bases between them. Germline V gene sequence: CDR1 LNHDA, CDR2 SQIVND (reference sequence). This CDR3 has 13 amino acids. The CDR3 loop reads CAGLRQVGGEAFF. In nucleotides, the CDR3 is TGTGCCGGCCTCCGACAGGTTGGAGGTGAAGCTTTCTTT.

By sample fraction, this clonotype is medium-sized (0.01 to 0.1%). The chain recombines TRBV12-3 or TRBV12-4 with TRBJ2-3; TRBD1 matches 7 bases. V lost 5 bases and J lost 2; bases outside the gene matches: 7. This CDR3 has 15 amino acids. CDR3 sequence (DNA): TGTGCCAGCAGTGTCACAGGGGACCTCACAGATACGCAGTATTTT. Translation gives CASSVTGDLTDTQYF.

This clonotype is medium-sized (0.01 to 0.1%) within its sample. V is TRBV6-1 and J is TRBJ2-7, with 10 positions matching TRBD1. Germline V gene data show CDR1 as MNHNS and CDR2 as SASEGT. The V and J ends lost 7 bases and 5 bases, in that order; junction bases with no gene match: 8. This CDR3 contains 14 residues. The CDR3 region is CASIAGTGAHEQYF. For the CDR3, the DNA is TGTGCCAGCATTGCCGGGACAGGGGCCCACGAGCAGTACTTC.

By proportion, this clonotype is medium-sized (0.01 to 0.1%). This chain connects TRBV30 to TRBJ1-1; tentatively, D is TRBD1 (6 bases). CDR1 GTSNPN and CDR2 SVGIG come from the germline V gene (reference sequence). The CDR3 is 14 amino acids. Trimming shortened V by 2 bases and J by 4 bases, and 14 bases separated the two germline ends. The CDR3: CAWSLTGGATEAFF. CDR3 nucleotides: TGTGCCTGGAGTCTCACGGGGGGGGCCACTGAAGCTTTCTTT.

This clonotype was recorded once. J is TRBJ2-7 and V is TRBV18; D remains unclear. Germline CDR1 is KGHSH and CDR2 is LQKENI. This CDR3 comprises 11 residues. Trimming left V 6 bases short and J 10 bases short, with 13 bases between. In nucleotides, the CDR3 is TGTGCCAGCTCCCTTGGAGAAGGTCAGTACGTC. Its translation: CASSLGEGQYV.

Judged by abundance, this clonotype is large (0.1 to 1%). In DNA, the CDR3 is TGCAGCGTTAGCCAGGATAGCAATCAGCCCCAGCATTTT. Protein: CSVSQDSNQPQHF. The chain couples TRBV29-1 to TRBJ1-5; D gene unclear. Trimming shortened V by 5 bases and J by 0 bases, and 8 bases separated the two germline ends. There are 13 residues in the CDR3. The germline V gene has CDR1 SQVTM and CDR2 ANQGSEA.

By share of the sample, this clonotype is medium-sized. V is TRBV30 and J is TRBJ1-5, with D perhaps matching TRBD1 (5 bases). The CDR3 contains 13 residues. Between the trimmed V and J ends, which lost 1 base and 2 bases, there was a span of 6 bases. The germline V gene encodes CDR1 GTSNPN and CDR2 SVGIG (reference sequence). The CDR3 here is CAWSGRGNQPQHF. CDR3 nucleotides: TGTGCCTGGAGTGGCAGGGGCAATCAGCCCCAGCATTTT. Looking up the rest from reference TRBV30 and TRBJ1-5 gives the full variable domain: SQTIHQWPATLVQPVGSPLSLECTVEGTSNPNLYWYRQAAGRGLQLLFYSVGIGQISSEVPQNLSASRPQDRQFILSSKKLLLSDSGFYLCAWSGRGNQPQHFGDGTRLSIL.

This clonotype is categorized as medium-sized. The chain uses TRBV15 and TRBJ2-3, with 9 positions matching TRBD2. The CDR3 has 14 residues. The V gene's germline CDR1 is LNHNV and CDR2 YYDKDF (reference sequence). The junction had 0 bases not matched to a gene; V was cut back by 4 bases and J by 1 base. The CDR3 DNA reads TGTGCCACCAGCAAGCGGGAGGGCACAGATACGCAGTATTTT. This sequence encodes CATSKREGTDTQYF.

This clonotype is hyperexpanded by share. The chain recombines TRBV12-3 or TRBV12-4 with TRBJ1-5; D unclear. The CDR3 is 13 amino acids. The ends were cut back, 1 base at V and 1 base at J, with 2 bases in the middle. The CDR3 DNA is TGTGCCAGCAGTTTAGGGAGCAATCAGCCCCAGCATTTT. This encodes CASSLGSNQPQHF.

This clonotype is labeled medium-sized. V gene TRBV7-9 combines with J gene TRBJ1-5; D call uncertain. V lost 5 bases and J 9 bases, leaving 11 bases between the germline ends. Germline CDR1 reads SEHNR; CDR2 reads FQNEAQ (reference sequence). CDR3 length equals 12 residues. The chain's CDR3 is CASSLRESPQHF. DNA of the CDR3: TGTGCCAGCAGCCTCCGGGAATCGCCCCAGCATTTT.

This clonotype has only one observation. Because it lacks the conserved phenylalanine or tryptophan at the end, this CDR3 is likely a read error. The V call is TRBV11-2, the J call TRBJ1-1, with a weak D call TRBD1 (5 bases). There are 14 residues in the CDR3. V lost 6 bases and J lost 6, with 17 bases in between. CDR1 is SGHAT, CDR2 FQNNGV, per germline. This chain's CDR3 is CASRATDGIAEAFL. In DNA, the CDR3 is TGTGCCAGCAGGGCGACAGATGGTATCGCTGAAGCTTTCCTT.

The V and J genes are TRBV30 and TRBJ2-5; possible D gene TRBD2, 6 bases. The CDR3 is made up of 17 amino acids. Germline V gene sequence: CDR1 GTSNPN, CDR2 SVGIG (reference sequence). Trimming left V 0 bases short and J 2 bases short, with 19 bases between. The CDR3 DNA sequence: TGTGCCTGGAGTGTATTCTGGAGGGGCGGAGGTCAAGAGACCCAGTACTTC. It codes for CAWSVFWRGGGQETQYF.

The chain combines TRBV27 with TRBJ2-1, with TRBD2 identical over 11 bases. The V gene end was trimmed by 6 bases and the J gene end by 9 bases; junction bases not matched to a gene: 4. The germline V gene encodes CDR1 MNHEY and CDR2 SMNVEV (reference sequence). This CDR3 spans 13 amino acids. CDR3 in amino acids: CASSLAGGSEQFF. CDR3 nucleotides: TGTGCCAGCAGCCTAGCGGGGGGTAGTGAGCAGTTCTTC.

This clonotype is labeled medium-sized. The chain employs TRBV4-3 and TRBJ2-3; TRBD1 is a possible D gene (5 bases). CDR1 and CDR2 from the germline V gene are LGHNA and YSLEER. The V gene lost 0 bases and the J gene lost 3 bases, with 7 bases spanning the gap. This CDR3 has 14 amino acids. CDR3 region: CASSQEAGTDTQYF. In DNA form, the CDR3 reads TGCGCCAGCAGCCAAGAAGCAGGGACAGATACGCAGTATTTT.

This clonotype is labeled medium-sized. The chain is built from TRBV28 and TRBJ1-5; possibly TRBD1 for D (6 bases). Germline CDR1 reads MDHEN; CDR2 reads SYDVKM. The CDR3 is made up of 15 amino acids. V lost 7 bases, J lost 3 bases, and 16 bases lay in between. The CDR3 DNA follows: TGTGCCAGCAATGTCAACGACAGGTCCAATCAGCCCCAGCATTTT. It encodes CASNVNDRSNQPQHF.

To note about this clonotype: The junction does not match germline at one end; this may be a read error. The gene calls are TRBV2 and TRBJ2-5; 8 nucleotides match TRBD2. The CDR3 has 16 residues. Germline loops: CDR1 SNHLY, CDR2 FYNNEI. The CDR3 coding sequence is TGTGCCGGCAGTTCAGCGGGACTAGGGGACGGGGAGACCCAGCACTTC. It yields the protein CAGSSAGLGDGETQHF.

The chain combines TRBV4-1 with TRBJ1-2; D gene uncertain. Germline V gene data show CDR1 as MGHRA and CDR2 as YSYEKL. There are 15 residues in the CDR3. V shed 2 bases and J shed 1 base, with 11 bases lying between them. The CDR3, as DNA: TGCGCCAGCAGCCAAAACCGGGAACTTAACTATGGCTACACCTTC. It encodes CASSQNRELNYGYTF.

This clonotype has ten or more counts. A much larger clone sits a single nucleotide away, making a read error possible. The chain recombines TRBV20-1 with TRBJ1-1, with TRBD1 as a possible D gene (5 bases). Germline-derived CDR1 and CDR2 are DFQATT and SNEGSKA (reference sequence). V dropped 5 bases and J dropped 4 bases, with 20 bases sitting between them. The CDR3 contains 15 residues. The CDR3 nucleotides are TGCAGTGCTGGGGGGGAACAGTTTGTTTCCACTGAAGCTTTCTTT. It yields the protein CSAGGEQFVSTEAFF.

This clonotype is medium-sized in the sample. V usage is TRBV5-4 and J usage is TRBJ2-3; D uncertain. CDR3 length equals 13 residues. V dropped 0 bases and J dropped 6 bases, with 8 bases sitting between them. Germline values: CDR1 SGHNT, CDR2 YYREEE (reference sequence). CDR3 region: CASSLEQRDTQYF. Written as DNA, the CDR3 is TGTGCCAGCAGCTTGGAGCAGAGGGATACGCAGTATTTT. Full variable domain (rest looked up from reference TRBV5-4 and TRBJ2-3): ETGVTQSPTHLIKTRGQQVTLRCSSQSGHNTVSWYQQALGQGPQFIFQYYREEENGRGNFPPRFSGLQFPNYSSELNVNALELDDSALYLCASSLEQRDTQYFGPGTRLTVL.

Judged by abundance, this clonotype is large. The rearrangement joins TRBV6-1 to TRBJ2-5; D is ambiguous. V was clipped by 6 bases and J by 5 bases, with 16 bases between them. This CDR3 contains 14 residues. The germline V gene has CDR1 MNHNS and CDR2 SASEGT. The chain's CDR3 is CASSRRALSETQYF. The CDR3 bases are TGTGCCAGCAGCCGCCGGGCCTTGTCTGAGACCCAGTACTTC.

In its sample, this clonotype is large. The chain employs TRBV15 and TRBJ2-4; D ambiguous. The CDR3 spans 16 residues. Trimming took 0 bases from V and 0 from J, leaving 9 bases between them. Germline lookup yields CDR1 LNHNV and CDR2 YYDKDF (reference sequence). The CDR3 DNA reads TGTGCCACCAGCAGAGATAACGGTGCAGCCAAAAACATTCAGTACTTC. Its protein is CATSRDNGAAKNIQYF.

In this sample, this clonotype is medium-sized. The DNA for the CDR3 is TGTGCCATCAGTGAGTCCAACAATGAGCAGTTCTTC. Its translation is CAISESNNEQFF. This chain links TRBV10-3 with TRBJ2-1; D unclear. The CDR3 is 12 amino acids. CDR1 is ENHRY and CDR2 is SYGVKD in the germline V gene. V was shortened by 0 bases and J by 5 bases, with 2 bases between the two germline ends.